This T cell receptor beta chain derives from a study of blood T cell repertoires in COVID-19. The wider study: COVID-19 samples from acute and convalescent phases originated in the United States, Italy and Spain.

In its sample, this clone was seen once. Compared with germline, one end of the junction differs, possibly owing to a read error. Repertoires were generated with immunoSEQ multiplex PCR, while TCRdb's copy carries only in-frame clones and drops some. The data contain some 61,000 clones, approximately 90% of them singletons. This CDR3 region has 15 residues. Germline loops: CDR1 MNHEY, CDR2 SVGAGI. The sample consisted of peripheral blood. The V gene is TRBV6-5, the J gene TRBJ1-5; TRBD1 matches 7 bases. This sequence was found in a man in his sixties with acute or convalescent COVID-19. This chain's CDR3 is CAGSSQGLSNQPQHF. DNA of the CDR3: TGTGCCGGCAGTTCACAGGGGCTTAGCAATCAGCCCCAGCATTTT.